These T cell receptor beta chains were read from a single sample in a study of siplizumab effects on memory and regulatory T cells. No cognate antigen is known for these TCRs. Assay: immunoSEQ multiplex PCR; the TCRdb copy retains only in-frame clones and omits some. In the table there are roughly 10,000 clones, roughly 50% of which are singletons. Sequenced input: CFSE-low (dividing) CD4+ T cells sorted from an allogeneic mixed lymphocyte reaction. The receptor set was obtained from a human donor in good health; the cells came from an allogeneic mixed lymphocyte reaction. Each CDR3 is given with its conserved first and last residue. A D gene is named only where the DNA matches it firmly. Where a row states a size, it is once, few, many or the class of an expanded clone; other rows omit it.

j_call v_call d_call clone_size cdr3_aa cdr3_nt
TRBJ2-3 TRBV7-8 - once CASSLPAGPIWGSDTQYF TGTGCCAGCAGCTTACCAGCGGGCCCCATTTGGGGGTCAGATACGCAGTATTTT
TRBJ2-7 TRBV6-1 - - CATLEYEQYF TGTGCCACACTCGAATACGAGCAGTACTTC
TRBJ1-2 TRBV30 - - CAWSKEDYGYTF TGTGCCTGGAGTAAGGAGGACTATGGCTACACCTTC
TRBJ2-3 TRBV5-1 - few CASSLAGGTDTQYF TGCGCCAGCAGCTTGGCCGGCGGGACAGATACGCAGTATTTT
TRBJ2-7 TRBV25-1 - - CASSSPGGASYEQYF TGTGCCAGCAGCAGTCCCGGCGGGGCCTCCTACGAGCAGTACTTC
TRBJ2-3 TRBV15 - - CATSIRGGVQYF TGTGCCACCAGCATTCGAGGGGGAGTGCAGTATTTT
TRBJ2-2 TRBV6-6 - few CASKNVARSNTGELFF TGTGCCAGCAAAAACGTGGCTAGATCGAACACCGGGGAGCTGTTTTTT
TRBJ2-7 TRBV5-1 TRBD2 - CASSLTTSGRIYEQYF TGCGCCAGCAGCTTAACAACTAGCGGGAGGATATACGAGCAGTACTTC
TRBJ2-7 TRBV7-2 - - CASSLRTAYEQYF TGTGCCAGCAGCTTACGGACAGCCTACGAGCAGTACTTC
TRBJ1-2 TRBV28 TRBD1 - CASQTGGNYGYTF TGTGCCAGCCAGACAGGGGGTAACTATGGCTACACCTTC
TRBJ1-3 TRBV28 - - CASSPPAGRNTIYF TGTGCCAGCAGTCCCCCGGCCGGCAGAAACACCATATATTTT
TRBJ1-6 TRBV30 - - CAWSLSLGSPLHF TGTGCCTGGAGCCTAAGTCTGGGATCACCCCTCCACTTT
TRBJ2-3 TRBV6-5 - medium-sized CASRETGSDTQYF TGTGCCAGCAGAGAAACAGGGTCAGATACGCAGTATTTT
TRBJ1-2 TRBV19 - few CASIGQHPTYGYTF TGTGCCAGTATTGGGCAGCACCCTACCTATGGCTACACCTTC
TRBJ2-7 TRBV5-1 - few CASSLDGSRTYEQYF TGCGCCAGCAGCTTGGACGGGAGCCGGACCTACGAGCAGTACTTC
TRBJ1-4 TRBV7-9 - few CASSFGGAAVDEKLFF TGTGCCAGCAGCTTCGGAGGGGCGGCGGTAGATGAAAAACTGTTTTTT
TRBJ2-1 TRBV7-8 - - CASSLITRGVGSYNEQFF TGTGCCAGCAGCTTAATCACTAGGGGTGTGGGCTCCTACAATGAGCAGTTCTTC
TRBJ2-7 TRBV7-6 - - CASSFRGKSYYEQYF TGTGCCAGCAGCTTTCGGGGGAAGTCCTACTACGAGCAGTACTTC
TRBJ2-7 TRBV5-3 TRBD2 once CASSSIGGLVQYF TGTGCCAGCAGCTCCATTGGGGGACTAGTGCAGTACTTC
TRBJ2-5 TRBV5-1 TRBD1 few CASSLSSGTGETQYF TGCGCCAGCAGCTTGTCCAGCGGGACAGGGGAGACCCAGTACTTC
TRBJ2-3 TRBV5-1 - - CASSLEGRGMGTDTQYF TGCGCCAGCAGCTTGGAGGGTCGCGGGATGGGCACAGATACGCAGTATTTT
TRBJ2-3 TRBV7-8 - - CASSLHTDTQYF TGTGCCAGCAGCTTACACACAGATACGCAGTATTTT
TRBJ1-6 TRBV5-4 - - CASSFDLVAGGKNSPLHF TGTGCCAGCAGCTTCGATCTAGTTGCCGGGGGCAAGAATTCACCCCTCCACTTT
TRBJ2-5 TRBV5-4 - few CASSLLGWETQYF TGTGCCAGCAGCTTGCTAGGCTGGGAGACCCAGTACTTC
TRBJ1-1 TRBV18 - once CASSGQMNTEAFF TGTGCCAGCTCCGGACAGATGAACACTGAAGCTTTCTTT
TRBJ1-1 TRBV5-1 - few CASSLDSLNTEAFF TGCGCCAGCAGCTTGGACAGTTTGAACACTGAAGCTTTCTTT
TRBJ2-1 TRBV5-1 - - CASSLAALNNEQFF TGCGCCAGCAGCTTGGCCGCGTTGAACAATGAGCAGTTCTTC
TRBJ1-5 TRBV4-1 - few CASSRTQGGSNQPQHF TGCGCCAGCAGCCGCACACAAGGGGGGAGCAATCAGCCCCAGCATTTT
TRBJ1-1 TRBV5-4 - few CASSLEAARGGTEAFF TGTGCCAGCAGCTTGGAAGCCGCCAGGGGAGGGACTGAAGCTTTCTTT
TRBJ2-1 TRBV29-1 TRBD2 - CSVDPSGGGYNEQFF TGCAGCGTTGACCCTAGCGGGGGGGGATACAATGAGCAGTTCTTC
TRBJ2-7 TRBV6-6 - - CASSFSGTYEQYF TGTGCCAGCAGCTTTAGCGGAACCTACGAGCAGTACTTC
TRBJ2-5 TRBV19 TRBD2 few CASSPQGGRETQYF TGTGCCAGTAGTCCCCAGGGCGGGAGAGAGACCCAGTACTTC
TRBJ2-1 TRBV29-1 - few CSARADTYNEQFF TGCAGCGCTAGAGCGGATACCTACAATGAGCAGTTCTTC
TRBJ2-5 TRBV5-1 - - CASSFQDGKGKTQYF TGCGCCAGCAGTTTCCAAGACGGGAAGGGAAAGACCCAGTACTTC
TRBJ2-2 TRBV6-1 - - CASSERSANTGELFF TGTGCCAGCAGTGAAAGGTCAGCGAACACCGGGGAGCTGTTTTTT
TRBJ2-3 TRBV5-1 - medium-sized CASSSPNRAPGTDTQYF TGCGCCAGCAGCTCGCCTAACCGGGCCCCGGGGACAGATACGCAGTATTTT
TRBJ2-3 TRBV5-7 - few CASSRRANRATDTQYF TGTGCCAGCAGCCGGAGGGCGAATCGGGCCACAGATACGCAGTATTTT
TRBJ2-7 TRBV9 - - CASGRDKTYEQYF TGTGCCAGCGGCCGGGACAAGACCTACGAGCAGTACTTC
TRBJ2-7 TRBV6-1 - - CASTKGGLSYEQYF TGTGCCAGCACCAAAGGGGGGCTATCCTACGAGCAGTACTTC
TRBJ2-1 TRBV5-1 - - CASSLVGANEQFF TGCGCCAGCAGCTTGGTCGGGGCGAATGAGCAGTTCTTC
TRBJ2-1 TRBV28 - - CASIGGSEPKRTFWNEQFF TGTGCCAGCATCGGCGGTTCCGAACCTAAGCGAACTTTTTGGAATGAGCAGTTCTTC
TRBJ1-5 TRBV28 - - CASRQGGSNQPQHF TGTGCCAGCAGACAAGGTGGTAGCAATCAGCCCCAGCATTTT
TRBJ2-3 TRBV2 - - CASSEVSGLTDTQYF TGTGCCAGCAGTGAAGTTAGCGGACTCACAGATACGCAGTATTTT
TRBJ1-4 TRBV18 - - CASSPVSQEKLFF TGTGCCAGCTCACCGGTATCCCAGGAAAAACTGTTTTTT
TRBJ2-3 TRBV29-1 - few CSVEIGVGADTQYF TGCAGCGTTGAAATCGGTGTGGGGGCAGATACGCAGTATTTT
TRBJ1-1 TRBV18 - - CASSLNTEAFF TGTGCCAGCTCACTGAACACTGAAGCTTTCTTT
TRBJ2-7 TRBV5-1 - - CASSRGDSYEQYF TGCGCCAGCAGCCGAGGGGACTCCTACGAGCAGTACTTC
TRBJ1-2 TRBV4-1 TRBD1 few CASSQEDRGHYGYTF TGCGCCAGCAGCCAAGAGGACAGGGGGCACTATGGCTACACCTTC
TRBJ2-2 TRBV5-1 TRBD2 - CASTLGGVNTGELFF TGCGCCAGCACTTTGGGAGGGGTAAACACCGGGGAGCTGTTTTTT
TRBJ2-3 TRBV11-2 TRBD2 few CASSTGGSTDTQYF TGTGCCAGCAGTACCGGGGGGAGCACAGATACGCAGTATTTT
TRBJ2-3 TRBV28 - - CASSWGGRVIPDF TGTGCCAGCAGTTGGGGGGGGCGGGTCATTCCGGATTTT
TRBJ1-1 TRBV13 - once CASSLVSRHTEAFF TGTGCCAGCAGCTTAGTTTCCAGACACACTGAAGCTTTCTTT
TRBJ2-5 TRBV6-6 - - CASSRIGETQYF TGTGCCAGCAGCCGGATAGGTGAGACCCAGTACTTC
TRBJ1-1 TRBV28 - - CASSVRTVLFGTEAFF TGTGCCAGCAGTGTCCGGACAGTTCTTTTCGGCACTGAAGCTTTCTTT